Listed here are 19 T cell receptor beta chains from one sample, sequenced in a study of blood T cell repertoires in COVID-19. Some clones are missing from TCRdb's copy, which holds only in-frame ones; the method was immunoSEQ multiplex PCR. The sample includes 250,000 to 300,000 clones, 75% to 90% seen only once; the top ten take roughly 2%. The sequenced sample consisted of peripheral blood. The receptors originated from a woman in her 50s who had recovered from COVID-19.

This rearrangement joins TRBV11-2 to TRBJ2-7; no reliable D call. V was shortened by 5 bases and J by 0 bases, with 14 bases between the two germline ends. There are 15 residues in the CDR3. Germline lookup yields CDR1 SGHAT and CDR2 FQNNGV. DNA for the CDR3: TGTGCCAGCAGCCGGTCCCCGTCGAGCTCCTACGAGCAGTACTTC. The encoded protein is CASSRSPSSSYEQYF.

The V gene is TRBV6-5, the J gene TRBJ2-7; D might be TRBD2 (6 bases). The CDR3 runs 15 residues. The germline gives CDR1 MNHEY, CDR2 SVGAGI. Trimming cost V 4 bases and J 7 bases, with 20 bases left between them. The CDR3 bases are TGTGCCAGCAGTTCTCTGAGCGGGTACGTGGGGGAGCAGTACTTC. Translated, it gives CASSSLSGYVGEQYF.

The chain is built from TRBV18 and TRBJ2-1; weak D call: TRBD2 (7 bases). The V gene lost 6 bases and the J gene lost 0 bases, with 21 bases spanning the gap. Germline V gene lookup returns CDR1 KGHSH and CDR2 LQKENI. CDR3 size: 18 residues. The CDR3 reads CASSPSGGGGHSYNEQFF. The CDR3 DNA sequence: TGTGCCAGCTCCCCGAGCGGTGGGGGGGGCCACTCCTACAATGAGCAGTTCTTC.

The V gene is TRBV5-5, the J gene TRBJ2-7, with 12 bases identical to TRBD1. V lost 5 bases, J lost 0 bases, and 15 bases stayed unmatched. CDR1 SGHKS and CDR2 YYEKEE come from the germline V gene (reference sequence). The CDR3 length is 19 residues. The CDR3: CASSYAGTGGPRSSYEQYF. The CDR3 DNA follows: TGTGCCAGCAGTTACGCCGGGACAGGGGGCCCCAGAAGCTCCTACGAGCAGTACTTC.

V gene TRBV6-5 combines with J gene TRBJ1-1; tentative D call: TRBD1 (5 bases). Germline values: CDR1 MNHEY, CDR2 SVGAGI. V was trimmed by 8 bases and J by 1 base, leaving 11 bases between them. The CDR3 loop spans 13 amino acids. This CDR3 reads CASAGPRNTEAFF. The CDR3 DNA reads TGTGCCAGCGCGGGACCGAGGAACACTGAAGCTTTCTTT.

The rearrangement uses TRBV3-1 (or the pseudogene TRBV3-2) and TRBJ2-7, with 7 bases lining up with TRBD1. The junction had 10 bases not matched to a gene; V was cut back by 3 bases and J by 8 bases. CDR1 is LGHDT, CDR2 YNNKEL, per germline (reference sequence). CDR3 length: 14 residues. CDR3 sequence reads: CASSQGTVVRQQYF. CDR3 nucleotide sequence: TGTGCCAGCAGCCAGGGGACAGTGGTTCGGCAGCAGTACTTC.

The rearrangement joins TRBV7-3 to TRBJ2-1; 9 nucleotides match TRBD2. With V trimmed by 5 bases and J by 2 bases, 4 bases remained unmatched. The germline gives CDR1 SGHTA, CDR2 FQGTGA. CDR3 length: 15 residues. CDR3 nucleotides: TGTGCCAGCAGCCGCGGGGGGGAACCCTACAATGAGCAGTTCTTC. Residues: CASSRGGEPYNEQFF.

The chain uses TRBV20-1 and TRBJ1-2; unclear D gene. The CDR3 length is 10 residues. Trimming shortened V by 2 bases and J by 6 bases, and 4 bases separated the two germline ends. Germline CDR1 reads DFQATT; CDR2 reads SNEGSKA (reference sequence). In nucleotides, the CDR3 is TGCAGTGCTAGACTTGATGGCTACACCTTC. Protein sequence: CSARLDGYTF.

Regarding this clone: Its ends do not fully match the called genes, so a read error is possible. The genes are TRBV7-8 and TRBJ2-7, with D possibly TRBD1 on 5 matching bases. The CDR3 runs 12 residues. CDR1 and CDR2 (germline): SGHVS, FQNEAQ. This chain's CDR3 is CASSSSSPPRDF. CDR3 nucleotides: TGTGCCAGCAGCTCATCTTCTCCACCCAGGGACTTC.

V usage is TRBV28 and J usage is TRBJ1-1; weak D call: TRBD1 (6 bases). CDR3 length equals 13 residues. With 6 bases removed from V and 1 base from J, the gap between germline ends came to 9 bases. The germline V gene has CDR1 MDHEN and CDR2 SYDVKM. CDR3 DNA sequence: TGTGCCAGCAGCCAGGGGTGGAACACTGAAGCTTTCTTT. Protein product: CASSQGWNTEAFF. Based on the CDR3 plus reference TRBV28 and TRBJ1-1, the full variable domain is DVKVTQSSRYLVKRTGEKVFLECVQDMDHENMFWYRQDPGLGLRLIYFSYDVKMKEKGDIPEGYSVSREKKERFSLILESASTNQTSMYLCASSQGWNTEAFFGQGTRLTVV.

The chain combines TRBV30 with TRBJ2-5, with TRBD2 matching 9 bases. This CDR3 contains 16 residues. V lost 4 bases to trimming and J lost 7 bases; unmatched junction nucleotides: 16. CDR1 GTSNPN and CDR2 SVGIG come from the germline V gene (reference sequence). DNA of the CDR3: TGTGCCTGGACCCTACGGGGTAGCGGGGGTACTGGGACCCAGTACTTC. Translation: CAWTLRGSGGTGTQYF.

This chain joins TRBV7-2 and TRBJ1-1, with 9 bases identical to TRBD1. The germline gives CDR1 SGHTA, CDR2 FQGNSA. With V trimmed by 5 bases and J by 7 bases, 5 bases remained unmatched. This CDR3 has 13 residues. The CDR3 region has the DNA TGTGCCAGCAGCCAACAGGGGGCTAGTGAAGCTTTCTTT. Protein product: CASSQQGASEAFF.

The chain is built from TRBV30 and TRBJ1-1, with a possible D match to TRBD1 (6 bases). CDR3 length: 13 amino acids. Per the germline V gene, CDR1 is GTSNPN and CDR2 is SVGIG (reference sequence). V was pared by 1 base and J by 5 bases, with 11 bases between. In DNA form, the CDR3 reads TGTGCCTGGAGTGGAGTTAGGGGGACTGAAGCTTTCTTT. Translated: CAWSGVRGTEAFF.

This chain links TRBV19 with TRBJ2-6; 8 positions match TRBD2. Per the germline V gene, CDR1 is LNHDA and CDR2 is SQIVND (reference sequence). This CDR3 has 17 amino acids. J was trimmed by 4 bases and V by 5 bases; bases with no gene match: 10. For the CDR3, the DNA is TGTGCCAGTAGTTCCCTCGGACTAGCTCACGGGGCCAACGTCCTGACTTTC. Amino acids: CASSSLGLAHGANVLTF.

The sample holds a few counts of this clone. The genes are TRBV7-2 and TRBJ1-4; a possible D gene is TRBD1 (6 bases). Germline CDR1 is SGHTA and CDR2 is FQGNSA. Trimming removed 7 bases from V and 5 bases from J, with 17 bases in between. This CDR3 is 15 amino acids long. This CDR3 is CASTPAGGRNEKLFF. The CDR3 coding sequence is TGTGCCAGCACCCCCGCGGGGGGGCGGAATGAAAAACTGTTTTTT.

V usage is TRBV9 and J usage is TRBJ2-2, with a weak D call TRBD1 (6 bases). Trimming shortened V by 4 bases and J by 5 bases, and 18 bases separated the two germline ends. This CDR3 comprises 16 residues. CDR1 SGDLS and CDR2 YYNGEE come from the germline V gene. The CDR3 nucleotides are TGTGCCAGCAGCCCGACGCAGGGGTCGGGGACCGGGGAGCTGTTTTTT. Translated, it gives CASSPTQGSGTGELFF.

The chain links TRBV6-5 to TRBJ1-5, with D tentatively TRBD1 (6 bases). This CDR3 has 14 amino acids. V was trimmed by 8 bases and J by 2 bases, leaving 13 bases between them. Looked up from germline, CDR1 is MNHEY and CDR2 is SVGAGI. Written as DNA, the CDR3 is TGTGCCAGCGCAGGGGAGATCGGCAATCAGCCCCAGCATTTT. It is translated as CASAGEIGNQPQHF.

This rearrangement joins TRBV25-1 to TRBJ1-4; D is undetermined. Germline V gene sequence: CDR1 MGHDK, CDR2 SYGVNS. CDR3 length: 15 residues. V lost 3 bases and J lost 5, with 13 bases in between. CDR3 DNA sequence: TGTGCCAGCAGTGACGGCAGGTCCCTAAATGAAAAACTGTTTTTT. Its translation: CASSDGRSLNEKLFF.

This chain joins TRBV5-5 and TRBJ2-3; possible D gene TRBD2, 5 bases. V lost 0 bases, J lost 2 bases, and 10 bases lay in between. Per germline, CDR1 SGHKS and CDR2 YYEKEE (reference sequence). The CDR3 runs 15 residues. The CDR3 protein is CASSLAPGNTDTQYF. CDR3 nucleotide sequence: TGTGCCAGCAGCTTGGCCCCGGGGAACACAGATACGCAGTATTTT. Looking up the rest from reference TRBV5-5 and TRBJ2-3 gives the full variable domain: DAGVTQSPTHLIKTRGQQVTLRCSPISGHKSVSWYQQVLGQGPQFIFQYYEKEERGRGNFPDRFSARQFPNYSSELNVNALLLGDSALYLCASSLAPGNTDTQYFGPGTRLTVL.